This T cell receptor beta chain was recorded in a study of shared clonotypes between healthy human individuals. Findings and limits, study-wide: Several donors had 4% to 5% of their naive CD4 clonotypes in common. Generation of non-shared clonotypes was less probable than generation of clonotypes shared by all four donors.

Of note for this clone: What it recognizes is unknown.

Generated by immunoSEQ multiplex PCR, the TCRdb table keeps only in-frame clones and is missing some. The sample lists around 690,000 clones, roughly 88% occurring once. The TCR was taken from a man in his late teens or twenties in good health. Some clones in this sample may be carry-over from other donors' samples. Sequencing was done on a sample of memory CD8+ T cells from PBMCs. The subset: CD45RO+ cells pooled with CCR7-negative TemRA cells.

The chain's CDR3 is CASTSRTGGSYGYTF. The CDR3 region has the DNA TGTGCCAGTACATCCCGGACAGGGGGCAGCTATGGCTACACCTTC. The rearrangement joins TRBV27 to TRBJ1-2; 11 bases fit TRBD1. The ends lost 9 bases at V and 4 bases at J; junction bases unmatched: 10. The V gene's germline CDR1 is MNHEY and CDR2 SMNVEV (reference sequence). CDR3 length: 15 amino acids.